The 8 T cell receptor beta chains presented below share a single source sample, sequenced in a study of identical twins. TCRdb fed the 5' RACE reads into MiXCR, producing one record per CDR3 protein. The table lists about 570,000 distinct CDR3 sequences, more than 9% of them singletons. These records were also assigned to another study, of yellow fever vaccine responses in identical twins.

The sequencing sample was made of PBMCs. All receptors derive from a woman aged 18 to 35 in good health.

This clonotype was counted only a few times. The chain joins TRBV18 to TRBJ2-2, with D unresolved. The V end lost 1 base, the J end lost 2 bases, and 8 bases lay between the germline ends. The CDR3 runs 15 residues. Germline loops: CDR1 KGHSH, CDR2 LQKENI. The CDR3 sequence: CASSPQNANTGELFF. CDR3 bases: TGTGCCAGCTCACCACAGAATGCTAACACCGGGGAGCTGTTTTTT.

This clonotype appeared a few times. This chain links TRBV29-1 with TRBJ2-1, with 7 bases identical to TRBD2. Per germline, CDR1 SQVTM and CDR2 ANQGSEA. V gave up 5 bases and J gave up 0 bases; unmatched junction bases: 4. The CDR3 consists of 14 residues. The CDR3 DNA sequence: TGCAGCGTTCTAGCGGATAGCTCCTACAATGAGCAGTTCTTC. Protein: CSVLADSSYNEQFF.

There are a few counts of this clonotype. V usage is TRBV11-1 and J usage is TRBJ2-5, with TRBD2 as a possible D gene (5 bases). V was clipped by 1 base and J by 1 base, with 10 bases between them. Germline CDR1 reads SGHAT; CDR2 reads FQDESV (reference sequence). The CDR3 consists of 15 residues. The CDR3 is CASSLGSTSQETQYF. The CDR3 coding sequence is TGTGCCAGCAGCTTAGGGTCAACTAGCCAAGAGACCCAGTACTTC.

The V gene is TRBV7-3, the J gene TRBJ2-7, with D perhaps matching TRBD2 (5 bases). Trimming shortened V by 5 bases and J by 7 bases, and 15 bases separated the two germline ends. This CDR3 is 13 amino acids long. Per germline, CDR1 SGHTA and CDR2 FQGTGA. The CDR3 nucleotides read TGTGCCAGCAGCCTAGAGAGGGAATCGGAGCAGTACTTC. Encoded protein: CASSLERESEQYF.

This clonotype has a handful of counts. CDR3 DNA: TGCAGCTTCAGCGGGGCGAACACCGGGGAGCTGTTTTTT. Its translation is CSFSGANTGELFF. This chain connects TRBV29-1 to TRBJ2-2; TRBD2 matches at 7 bases. CDR3 length: 13 amino acids. V shed 8 bases and J 0 bases; nucleotides not matched to a gene: 3. Germline assignment: CDR1 SQVTM and CDR2 ANQGSEA.

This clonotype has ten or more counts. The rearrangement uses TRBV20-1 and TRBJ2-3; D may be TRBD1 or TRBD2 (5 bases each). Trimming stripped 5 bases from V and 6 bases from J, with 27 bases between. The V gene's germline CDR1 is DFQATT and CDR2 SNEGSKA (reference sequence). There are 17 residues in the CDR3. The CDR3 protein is CSAAQVVRKGRFDTQYF. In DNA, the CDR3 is TGCAGTGCTGCTCAAGTCGTCAGGAAGGGACGGTTTGATACGCAGTATTTT.

CDR3 sequence: CASSKEPGPGGYTF. The CDR3 DNA sequence: TGTGCCAGCAGCAAAGAACCGGGACCTGGTGGCTACACCTTC. The rearrangement joins TRBV7-6 to TRBJ1-2, with D maybe TRBD1 (5 bases). This CDR3 comprises 14 residues. The germline V and J ends were trimmed by 5 bases and 7 bases, with 17 bases remaining between them. Germline V gene data show CDR1 as SGHVS and CDR2 as FNYEAQ.

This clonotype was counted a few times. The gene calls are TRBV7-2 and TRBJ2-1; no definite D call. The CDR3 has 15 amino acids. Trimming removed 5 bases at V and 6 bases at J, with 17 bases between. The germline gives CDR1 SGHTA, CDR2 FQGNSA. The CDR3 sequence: CASSPLGLGLNEQFF. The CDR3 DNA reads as TGTGCCAGCAGCCCTTTGGGTTTGGGCCTCAATGAGCAGTTCTTC.